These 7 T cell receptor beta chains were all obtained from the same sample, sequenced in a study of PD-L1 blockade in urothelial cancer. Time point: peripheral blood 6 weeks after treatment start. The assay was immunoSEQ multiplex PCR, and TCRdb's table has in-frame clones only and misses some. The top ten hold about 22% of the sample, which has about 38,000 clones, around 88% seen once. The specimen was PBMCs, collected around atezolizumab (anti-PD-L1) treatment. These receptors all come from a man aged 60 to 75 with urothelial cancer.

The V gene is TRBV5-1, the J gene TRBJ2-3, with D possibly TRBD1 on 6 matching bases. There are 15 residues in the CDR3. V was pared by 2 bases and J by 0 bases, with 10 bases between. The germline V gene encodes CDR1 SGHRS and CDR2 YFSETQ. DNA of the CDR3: TGCGCCAGCAGCTTTAGGGGGTATAGCACAGATACGCAGTATTTT. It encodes CASSFRGYSTDTQYF.

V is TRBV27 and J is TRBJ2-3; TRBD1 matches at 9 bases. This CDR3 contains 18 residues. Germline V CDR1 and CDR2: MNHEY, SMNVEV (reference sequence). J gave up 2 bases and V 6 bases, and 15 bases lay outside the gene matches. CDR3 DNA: TGTGCCAGCAGCCGGGACAGGGCCGGCGGTTCCTACACAGATACGCAGTATTTT. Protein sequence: CASSRDRAGGSYTDTQYF.

CDR3 coding DNA: TGTGCCAGCAGCGCCGACAGTGAAGCTTTCTTT. Its protein product is CASSADSEAFF. The chain joins TRBV9 to TRBJ1-1, with D possibly being TRBD1 (5 bases). The germline V and J ends were trimmed by 3 bases and 7 bases, with 7 bases remaining between them. CDR3 length: 11 amino acids. In germline, CDR1 is SGDLS, CDR2 YYNGEE.

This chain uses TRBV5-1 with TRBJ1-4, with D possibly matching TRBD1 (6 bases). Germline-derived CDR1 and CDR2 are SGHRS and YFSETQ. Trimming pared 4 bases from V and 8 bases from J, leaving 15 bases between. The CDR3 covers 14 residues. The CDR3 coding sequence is TGCGCCAGCAGCCCGACGGGTCAGGGGGAAAAACTGTTTTTT. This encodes CASSPTGQGEKLFF.

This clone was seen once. The CDR3 is CASSPGTASTDTQYF. The CDR3 DNA reads TGTGCCAGCAGCCCCGGGACAGCTAGCACAGATACGCAGTATTTT. This chain links TRBV7-3 with TRBJ2-3, with 7 nucleotides matching TRBD1. V shed 5 bases and J 0 bases; nucleotides not matched to a gene: 5. The CDR3 covers 15 residues. In germline, CDR1 is SGHTA, CDR2 FQGTGA.

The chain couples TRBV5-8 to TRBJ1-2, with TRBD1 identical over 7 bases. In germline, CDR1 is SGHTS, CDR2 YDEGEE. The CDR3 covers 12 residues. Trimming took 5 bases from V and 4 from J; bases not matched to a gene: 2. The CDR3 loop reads CASRDRAYGYTF. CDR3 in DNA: TGTGCCAGCAGAGACAGGGCCTATGGCTACACCTTC.

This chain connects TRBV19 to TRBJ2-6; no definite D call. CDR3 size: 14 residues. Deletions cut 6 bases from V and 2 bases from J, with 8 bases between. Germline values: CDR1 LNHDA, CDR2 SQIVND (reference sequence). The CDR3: CASRDTTGANVLTF. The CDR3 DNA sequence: TGTGCCAGTAGAGATACAACTGGGGCCAACGTCCTGACTTTC.